These 31 T cell receptor beta chains came from one sample sequenced in a study of memory CD4+ T cells and cytomegalovirus serostatus. The assay was immunoSEQ multiplex PCR, and TCRdb's table has in-frame clones only and misses some. The profile shows about 59,000 clones, approximately 78% of them singletons. The sort gate was single viable CD3+CD4+CD8-CD45RO+ cells for memory CD4+ T cells. The material sequenced was memory CD4+ T cells from blood. The receptors stem from an adult in good health and CMV-seronegative.

The V gene is TRBV5-1, the J gene TRBJ1-2; a possible D gene is TRBD1 (6 bases). Germline CDR1 and CDR2: SGHRS and YFSETQ. CDR3 size: 14 residues. The germline V and J ends were trimmed by 3 bases and 8 bases, with 17 bases remaining between them. CDR3 region: CASSSTATRGGYTF. The DNA of the CDR3 is TGCGCCAGCAGCTCCACAGCTACTAGGGGGGGCTACACCTTC.

The rearrangement joins TRBV4-1 to TRBJ2-7; tentatively, D is TRBD1 (6 bases). The V and J ends lost 0 bases and 7 bases respectively, with 13 bases between them. This CDR3 spans 14 amino acids. Germline lookup yields CDR1 MGHRA and CDR2 YSYEKL. As DNA, the CDR3 is TGCGCCAGCAGCCAAGAAGGAACAGGGTGGGAGCAGTACTTC. Amino acid sequence: CASSQEGTGWEQYF.

This clone was observed once. The rearrangement uses TRBV12-5 and TRBJ2-1; perhaps TRBD2 as D (6 bases). The CDR3 has 17 residues. Trimming cost V 6 bases and J 0 bases, with 18 bases left between them. CDR1 LGHNT and CDR2 FRNRAP come from the germline V gene. CDR3 DNA: TGTGCTAGTGGGCTGGCCCTCCGGGAGAGCTCCTACAATGAGCAGTTCTTC. Amino acid sequence: CASGLALRESSYNEQFF.

The chain recombines TRBV2 with TRBJ1-4; D gene ambiguous. The CDR3 consists of 11 residues. Trimming pared 3 bases from V and 7 bases from J, leaving 3 bases between. The germline V gene encodes CDR1 SNHLY and CDR2 FYNNEI. CDR3 DNA sequence: TGTGCCAGCAGTGACTTTGAAAAACTGTTTTTT. It translates to CASSDFEKLFF.

This clone occurred once. CDR3 in amino acids: CASSLMGTGSYEQYF. The CDR3, as DNA: TGTGCCAGCAGCTTAATGGGGACAGGATCCTACGAGCAGTACTTC. The rearrangement links TRBV7-9 to TRBJ2-7, with TRBD1 identical over 8 bases. The V gene's germline CDR1 is SEHNR and CDR2 FQNEAQ (reference sequence). The junction had 4 bases not matched to a gene; V was cut back by 2 bases and J by 1 base. This CDR3 is 15 amino acids long.

The V and J genes are TRBV30 and TRBJ1-5; 9 bases line up with TRBD1. J gave up 5 bases and V 1 base, and 6 bases lay outside the gene matches. Germline-derived CDR1 and CDR2 are GTSNPN and SVGIG (reference sequence). This CDR3 region has 15 residues. CDR3 bases: TGTGCCTGGAGTGCCCGGACAGGGGTGCATCAGCCCCAGCATTTT. This gives the protein CAWSARTGVHQPQHF. Filled out from reference TRBV30 and TRBJ1-5, the complete variable domain reads SQTIHQWPATLVQPVGSPLSLECTVEGTSNPNLYWYRQAAGRGLQLLFYSVGIGQISSEVPQNLSASRPQDRQFILSSKKLLLSDSGFYLCAWSARTGVHQPQHFGDGTRLSIL.

V and J are TRBV2 and TRBJ2-7; D perhaps matches TRBD2 (6 bases). The CDR3 is 12 amino acids. Germline-derived CDR1 and CDR2 are SNHLY and FYNNEI. V lost 4 bases and J 7 bases, leaving 11 bases between the germline ends. The CDR3 is CASSGPGEEQYF. For the CDR3, the DNA is TGTGCCAGCAGTGGTCCGGGGGAAGAGCAGTACTTC.

This chain connects TRBV4-1 to TRBJ1-1, with no clear D. CDR3 length: 20 residues. Per the germline V gene, CDR1 is MGHRA and CDR2 is YSYEKL. The V end lost 0 bases, the J end lost 1 base, and 24 bases lay between the germline ends. The CDR3 bases are TGCGCCAGCAGCCAAGATAGAACGATAATCAGGTCAGGCTGGAACACTGAAGCTTTCTTT. Residues: CASSQDRTIIRSGWNTEAFF.

This clone was counted once. The chain is built from TRBV7-2 and TRBJ1-5, with D perhaps matching TRBD1 (6 bases). With 3 bases removed from V and 6 bases from J, the gap between germline ends came to 15 bases. CDR1 is SGHTA and CDR2 is FQGNSA in the germline V gene. The CDR3 sequence is 15 residues long. In DNA, the CDR3 is TGTGCCAGCAGCTTGGCGGGGGGCGGACGTCAGCCCCAGCATTTT. Its translation is CASSLAGGGRQPQHF.

In this sample, this clone turned up a few times. The chain recombines TRBV5-4 with TRBJ1-5, with D unresolved. Germline V gives CDR1 SGHNT, CDR2 YYREEE (reference sequence). Trimming shortened V by 4 bases and J by 1 base, and 6 bases separated the two germline ends. The CDR3 spans 13 residues. CDR3: CASSLGSNQPQHF. CDR3 nucleotides: TGTGCCAGCAGCCTTGGGAGCAATCAGCCCCAGCATTTT.

V usage is TRBV30 and J usage is TRBJ1-6; no firm D call. V lost 4 bases, J lost 6 bases, and 7 bases lay in between. There are 12 residues in the CDR3. Germline lookup yields CDR1 GTSNPN and CDR2 SVGIG (reference sequence). The CDR3 protein is CAWKRANSPLHF. For the CDR3, the DNA is TGTGCCTGGAAAAGGGCTAATTCACCCCTCCACTTT.

This sequence joins TRBV19 and TRBJ1-4; no reliable D call. Trimming took off 1 base at V and 5 bases at J, with 11 bases between the two ends. The CDR3 consists of 15 residues. Germline lookup yields CDR1 LNHDA and CDR2 SQIVND (reference sequence). The CDR3: CASSIVGPRNEKLFF. The CDR3 nucleotides are TGTGCCAGTAGTATAGTCGGGCCCAGGAATGAAAAACTGTTTTTT. The entire variable domain, with the rest obtained from reference TRBV19 and TRBJ1-4, is as follows: DGGITQSPKYLFRKEGQNVTLSCEQNLNHDAMYWYRQDPGQGLRLIYYSQIVNDFQKGDIAEGYSVSREKKESFPLTVTSAQKNPTAFYLCASSIVGPRNEKLFFGSGTQLSVL.

CDR3 nucleotides: TGTGCCACCAGCAGCCGGCAGGGGCACATGGGGGAGCAGTACTTC. This gives the protein CATSSRQGHMGEQYF. The V and J genes are TRBV15 and TRBJ2-7; tentatively, D is TRBD1 (6 bases). CDR3 length equals 15 residues. V was shortened by 3 bases and J by 7 bases, with 19 bases between the two germline ends. Germline V lookup: CDR1 LNHNV, CDR2 YYDKDF (reference sequence).

In this sample, this clone turned up a few times. The chain recombines TRBV7-3 with TRBJ2-7; no definite D call. Germline V gene sequence: CDR1 SGHTA, CDR2 FQGTGA. The CDR3 has 13 amino acids. Trimming removed 2 bases from V and 5 bases from J, with 10 bases in between. This CDR3 reads CASSLSSLDEQYF. Here the CDR3 DNA reads TGTGCCAGCAGCTTATCTAGTCTGGACGAGCAGTACTTC.

The chain is built from TRBV25-1 and TRBJ1-2; D may be TRBD1 (6 bases). Trimming took off 6 bases at V and 2 bases at J, with 10 bases between the two ends. Per germline, CDR1 MGHDK and CDR2 SYGVNS. The CDR3 consists of 13 residues. CDR3 sequence: CASRGATNYGYTF. CDR3 in DNA: TGTGCCAGCAGGGGGGCCACGAACTATGGCTACACCTTC.

The CDR3 spells CASSLGHTNTEAFF. The CDR3 DNA reads TGTGCCAGCAGCTTAGGACACACGAACACTGAAGCTTTCTTT. The chain uses TRBV7-9 and TRBJ1-1; D ambiguous. V lost 1 base and J lost 1, with 7 bases in between. The CDR3 sequence is 14 residues long. Germline V gives CDR1 SEHNR, CDR2 FQNEAQ (reference sequence).

In its sample, this clone was seen a few times. V usage is TRBV27 and J usage is TRBJ2-1; D remains ambiguous. Germline assignment: CDR1 MNHEY and CDR2 SMNVEV (reference sequence). This CDR3 spans 15 amino acids. V was shortened by 2 bases and J by 9 bases, with 17 bases between the two germline ends. In DNA, the CDR3 is TGTGCCAGCAGTTTAAGCCTAGGCGTGTTGAGTGAGCAGTTCTTC. Encoded protein: CASSLSLGVLSEQFF.

The rearrangement joins TRBV5-4 to TRBJ2-7; D gene ambiguous. This CDR3 region has 13 residues. Looked up from germline, CDR1 is SGHNT and CDR2 is YYREEE (reference sequence). V was clipped by 0 bases and J by 1 base, with 5 bases between them. This CDR3 is CASSLVQSYEQYF. The DNA of the CDR3 is TGTGCCAGCAGCTTGGTACAGTCCTACGAGCAGTACTTC.

The rearrangement links TRBV5-4 to TRBJ2-3; TRBD2 aligns across 7 bases. The V gene's germline CDR1 is SGHNT and CDR2 YYREEE (reference sequence). The CDR3 is 18 amino acids. The J segment lost 0 bases and the V segment lost 3 bases, leaving 13 bases of the junction unmatched. In DNA form, the CDR3 reads TGTGCCAGCAGCTCGGGGGGTGGCCGGGGGTCAAGCACAGATACGCAGTATTTT. It specifies CASSSGGGRGSSTDTQYF. The entire variable domain, with the rest obtained from reference TRBV5-4 and TRBJ2-3, is as follows: ETGVTQSPTHLIKTRGQQVTLRCSSQSGHNTVSWYQQALGQGPQFIFQYYREEENGRGNFPPRFSGLQFPNYSSELNVNALELDDSALYLCASSSGGGRGSSTDTQYFGPGTRLTVL.

The chain combines TRBV6-1 with TRBJ2-7; weak D call: TRBD1 (6 bases). The germline V gene has CDR1 MNHNS and CDR2 SASEGT. The V gene lost 0 bases and the J gene lost 6 bases, with 15 bases spanning the gap. This CDR3 is built from 15 residues. CDR3 in amino acids: CASSEAATGYSEQYF. In DNA, the CDR3 is TGTGCCAGCAGTGAAGCTGCCACAGGGTACTCCGAGCAGTACTTC.

V usage is TRBV15 and J usage is TRBJ2-7; D may match TRBD1 or TRBD2 (7 bases each). With 5 bases removed from V and 4 bases from J, the gap between germline ends came to 12 bases. Per the germline V gene, CDR1 is LNHNV and CDR2 is YYDKDF (reference sequence). CDR3 size: 13 residues. The CDR3 loop is CATSSRGGYEQYF. In DNA form, the CDR3 reads TGTGCCACCAGCTCCAGGGGGGGATACGAGCAGTACTTC.

The rearrangement uses TRBV18 and TRBJ2-3, with D possibly TRBD1 on 6 matching bases. The CDR3 sequence is 14 residues long. V was cut by 5 bases and J by 8 bases, with 17 bases left in between. CDR1 KGHSH and CDR2 LQKENI come from the germline V gene. The DNA of the CDR3 is TGTGCCAGCTCAGGGAATAGACAGGACGCTACGCAGTATTTT. Translated: CASSGNRQDATQYF. The complete variable domain, with remaining parts taken from reference TRBV18 and TRBJ2-3, reads NAGVMQNPRHLVRRRGQEARLRCSPMKGHSHVYWYRQLPEEGLKFMVYLQKENIIDESGMPKERFSAEFPKEGPSILRIQQVVRGDSAAYFCASSGNRQDATQYFGPGTRLTVL.

The V gene is TRBV7-3, the J gene TRBJ2-4, with D perhaps TRBD1 or TRBD2 (6 bases each). In germline, CDR1 is SGHTA, CDR2 FQGTGA. This CDR3 spans 17 amino acids. V shed 2 bases and J shed 2 bases, with 16 bases lying between them. This CDR3 is CASSLDGGAGTKNIQYF. The CDR3 nucleotides read TGTGCCAGCAGCTTAGATGGGGGCGCGGGAACCAAAAACATTCAGTACTTC.

This clone came up once. The rearrangement uses TRBV28 and TRBJ2-4; D is possibly TRBD2 (6 bases). The V end was cut by 7 bases, the J end by 2 bases, with 12 bases between. This CDR3 region has 14 residues. CDR1 and CDR2 from the germline V gene are MDHEN and SYDVKM. CDR3 sequence reads: CASTQAGPKNIQYF. The CDR3 DNA is TGTGCCAGCACCCAGGCGGGGCCCAAAAACATTCAGTACTTC.

This clone was picked up one time. The sample contains more than one DNA sequence encoding this CDR3. The chain is built from TRBV25-1 and TRBJ2-2; 11 nucleotides line up with TRBD1. J gave up 3 bases and V 8 bases, and 5 bases lay outside the gene matches. Looked up from germline, CDR1 is MGHDK and CDR2 is SYGVNS. CDR3 length: 15 amino acids. This CDR3 is CASRRTGGDTGELFF. DNA of the CDR3: TGTGCCAGCCGAAGGACAGGGGGCGACACCGGGGAGCTGTTTTTT.

The J gene is TRBJ2-7, the V gene TRBV7-8; a possible D gene is TRBD1 (6 bases). From germline, CDR1 is SGHVS and CDR2 FQNEAQ. This CDR3 has 15 amino acids. Trimming stripped 5 bases from V and 1 base from J, with 15 bases between. The CDR3 nucleotides are TGTGCCAGCAGCCGAGGGCCGGACAGATCCTACGAGCAGTACTTC. This codes for CASSRGPDRSYEQYF.

This chain joins TRBV5-6 and TRBJ2-7; D is unclear. CDR1 and CDR2 from the germline V gene are SGHDT and YYEEEE. CDR3 length: 13 amino acids. The ends were cut back, 1 base at V and 3 bases at J, with 8 bases in the middle. The CDR3 protein is CASSLQDYYEQYF. DNA of the CDR3: TGTGCCAGCAGCTTGCAGGATTACTACGAGCAGTACTTC.

CDR3 protein: CASSPRTVRSGNEQFF. The CDR3 DNA is TGTGCCAGCTCACCCCGGACTGTTCGCTCGGGCAATGAGCAGTTCTTC. The gene calls are TRBV18 and TRBJ2-1; D possibly corresponds to TRBD2 (5 bases). The CDR3 sequence is 16 residues long. Looked up from germline, CDR1 is KGHSH and CDR2 is LQKENI. V lost 3 bases to trimming and J lost 6 bases, with 18 bases between them.

This chain uses TRBV7-2 with TRBJ2-7; D call uncertain. CDR3 length equals 13 residues. Between the trimmed V and J ends, which lost 0 bases and 1 base, there was a span of 4 bases. Germline CDR1 reads SGHTA; CDR2 reads FQGNSA. The CDR3 bases are TGTGCCAGCAGCTTAGCGGAATCCTACGAGCAGTACTTC. Its protein is CASSLAESYEQYF. The full variable domain, its missing parts supplied by reference TRBV7-2 and TRBJ2-7, is GAGVSQSPSNKVTEKGKDVELRCDPISGHTALYWYRQSLGQGLEFLIYFQGNSAPDKSGLPSDRFSAERTGGSVSTLTIQRTQQEDSAVYLCASSLAESYEQYFGPGTRLTVT.

This sequence joins TRBV2 and TRBJ2-7; 7 bases fit TRBD1. Trimming at V came to 7 bases and at J to 7 bases, leaving 13 bases not matched to a gene. CDR3 length: 14 amino acids. The germline V gene has CDR1 SNHLY and CDR2 FYNNEI. In nucleotides, the CDR3 is TGTGCCAGCATTCAATTCGTAGGCAGGGGGGAGCAGTACTTC. It encodes CASIQFVGRGEQYF. Combining the CDR3 with reference TRBV2 and TRBJ2-7 gives the whole variable domain EPEVTQTPSHQVTQMGQEVILRCVPISNHLYFYWYRQILGQKVEFLVSFYNNEISEKSEIFDDQFSVERPDGSNFTLKIRSTKLEDSAMYFCASIQFVGRGEQYFGPGTRLTVT.

The count of this clone is one. The rearrangement joins TRBV28 to TRBJ2-5; the match to TRBD1 covers 9 bases. Germline assignment: CDR1 MDHEN and CDR2 SYDVKM. V shed 5 bases, J shed 2 bases, and the junction held 3 bases outside the gene matches. The CDR3 runs 14 residues. The CDR3 region is CASSTGGRQETQYF. CDR3 DNA sequence: TGTGCCAGCAGTACAGGGGGCCGTCAAGAGACCCAGTACTTC.